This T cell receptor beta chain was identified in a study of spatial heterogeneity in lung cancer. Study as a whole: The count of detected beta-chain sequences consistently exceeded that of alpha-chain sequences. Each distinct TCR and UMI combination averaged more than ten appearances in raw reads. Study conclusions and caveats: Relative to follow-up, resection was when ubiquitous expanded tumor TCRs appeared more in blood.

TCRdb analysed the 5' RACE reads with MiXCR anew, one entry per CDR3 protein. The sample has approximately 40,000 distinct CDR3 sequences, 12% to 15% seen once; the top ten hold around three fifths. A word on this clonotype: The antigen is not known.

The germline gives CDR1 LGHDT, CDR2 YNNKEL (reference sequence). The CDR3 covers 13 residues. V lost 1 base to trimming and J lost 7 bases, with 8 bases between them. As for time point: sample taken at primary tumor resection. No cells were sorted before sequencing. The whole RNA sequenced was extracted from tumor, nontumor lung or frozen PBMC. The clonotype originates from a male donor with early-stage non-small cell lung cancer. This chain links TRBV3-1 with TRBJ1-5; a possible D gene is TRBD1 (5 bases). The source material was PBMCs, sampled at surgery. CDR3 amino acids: CASSQVRGQPQHF. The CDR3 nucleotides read TGTGCCAGCAGCCAAGTAAGGGGACAGCCCCAGCATTTT.